The entry below gives a single TCR beta chain sequence along with its context. The CDR3 spans 13 residues. Germline V gives CDR1 ENHRY, CDR2 SYGVKD. The V segment lost 6 bases and the J segment 4 bases; nucleotides outside the gene matches: 4. Synthetic spike-ins, TCR analog templates, were added into each PCR. TCRdb's table, derived via immunoSEQ multiplex PCR, lists solely in-frame clones and lacks some. In the table there are 60,000 or so clones, approximately 83% of which are singletons. This sample is part of a study of PD-L1 blockade in urothelial cancer. Overall study: Blood underwent analysis 3 weeks (second dose) and 6 weeks after treatment began.

Noted time point: pretreatment peripheral blood. Disease in patients was locally advanced or metastatic urothelial carcinoma. The sample in question was PBMCs, obtained around atezolizumab (anti-PD-L1) treatment. The TCR was taken from a man aged 65 to 79 with urothelial cancer. This chain joins TRBV10-3 and TRBJ2-5, with TRBD2 matching over 8 bases. As DNA, the CDR3 is TGTGCCATCAGCGGGACTAGAGGAGAGACCCAGTACTTC. Translation: CAISGTRGETQYF.